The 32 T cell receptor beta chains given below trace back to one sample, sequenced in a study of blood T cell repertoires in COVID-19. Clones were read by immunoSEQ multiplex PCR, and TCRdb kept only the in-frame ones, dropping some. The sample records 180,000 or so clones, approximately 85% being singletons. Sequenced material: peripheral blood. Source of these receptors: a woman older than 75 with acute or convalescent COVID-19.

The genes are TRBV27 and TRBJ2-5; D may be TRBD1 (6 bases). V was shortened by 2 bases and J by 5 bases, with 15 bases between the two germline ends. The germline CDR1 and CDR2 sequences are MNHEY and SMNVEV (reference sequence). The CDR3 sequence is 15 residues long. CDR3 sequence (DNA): TGTGCCAGCAGTTTACGCCGAAGGGGGACGGAGACCCAGTACTTC. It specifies CASSLRRRGTETQYF.

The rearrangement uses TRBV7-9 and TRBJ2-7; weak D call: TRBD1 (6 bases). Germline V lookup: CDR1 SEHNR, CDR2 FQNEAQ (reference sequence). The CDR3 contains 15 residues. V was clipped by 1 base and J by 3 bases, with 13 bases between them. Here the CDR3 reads CASSLGAGELYEQYF. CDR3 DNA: TGTGCCAGCAGCTTAGGGGCAGGGGAACTCTACGAGCAGTACTTC. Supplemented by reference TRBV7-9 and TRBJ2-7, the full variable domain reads DTGVSQNPRHKITKRGQNVTFRCDPISEHNRLYWYRQTLGQGPEFLTYFQNEAQLEKSRLLSDRFSAERPKGSFSTLEIQRTEQGDSAMYLCASSLGAGELYEQYFGPGTRLTVT.

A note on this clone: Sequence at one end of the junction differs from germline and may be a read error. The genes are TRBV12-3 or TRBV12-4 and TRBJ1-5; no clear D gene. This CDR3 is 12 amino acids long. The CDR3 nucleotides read TGTGTCAGCAGCCTATTCGGAGGGCACCAGCATTTT. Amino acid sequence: CVSSLFGGHQHF.

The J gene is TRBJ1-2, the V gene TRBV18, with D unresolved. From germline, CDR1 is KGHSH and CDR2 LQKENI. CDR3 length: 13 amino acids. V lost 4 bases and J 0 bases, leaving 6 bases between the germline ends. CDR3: CASSLETNYGYTF. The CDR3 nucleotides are TGTGCCAGCTCACTAGAGACTAACTATGGCTACACCTTC.

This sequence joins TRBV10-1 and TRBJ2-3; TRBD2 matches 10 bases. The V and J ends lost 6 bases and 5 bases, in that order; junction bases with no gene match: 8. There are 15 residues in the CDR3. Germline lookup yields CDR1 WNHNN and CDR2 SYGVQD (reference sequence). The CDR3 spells CASSGSGGALDTQYF. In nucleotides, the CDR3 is TGCGCCAGCAGCGGAAGCGGGGGGGCCTTAGATACGCAGTATTTT.

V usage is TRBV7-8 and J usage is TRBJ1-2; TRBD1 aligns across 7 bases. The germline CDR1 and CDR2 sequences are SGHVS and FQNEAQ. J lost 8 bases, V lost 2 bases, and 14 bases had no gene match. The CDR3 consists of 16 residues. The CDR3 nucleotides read TGTGCCAGCAGCTTATTCGATTCAACAGGGGCCAACGGCTACACCTTC. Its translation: CASSLFDSTGANGYTF.

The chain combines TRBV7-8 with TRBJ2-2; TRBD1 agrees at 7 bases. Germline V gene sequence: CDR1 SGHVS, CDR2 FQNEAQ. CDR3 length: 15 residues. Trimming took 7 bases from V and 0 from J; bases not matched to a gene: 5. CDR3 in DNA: TGTGCCAGCATCATCGACAGGGCGAACACCGGGGAGCTGTTTTTT. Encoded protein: CASIIDRANTGELFF.

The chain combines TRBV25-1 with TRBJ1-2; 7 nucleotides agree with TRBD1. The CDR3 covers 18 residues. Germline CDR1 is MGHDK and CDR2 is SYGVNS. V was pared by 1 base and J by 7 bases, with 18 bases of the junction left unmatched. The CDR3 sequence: CASSEFFAAGGERIGYTF. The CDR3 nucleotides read TGTGCCAGCAGTGAATTTTTCGCGGCAGGGGGTGAAAGGATTGGCTACACCTTC.

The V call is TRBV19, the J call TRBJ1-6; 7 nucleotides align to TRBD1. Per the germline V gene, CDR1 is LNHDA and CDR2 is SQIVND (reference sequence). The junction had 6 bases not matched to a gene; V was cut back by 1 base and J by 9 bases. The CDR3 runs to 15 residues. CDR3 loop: CASSIGTGGISPLHF. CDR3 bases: TGTGCCAGTAGTATAGGGACAGGAGGAATTTCACCCCTCCACTTT.

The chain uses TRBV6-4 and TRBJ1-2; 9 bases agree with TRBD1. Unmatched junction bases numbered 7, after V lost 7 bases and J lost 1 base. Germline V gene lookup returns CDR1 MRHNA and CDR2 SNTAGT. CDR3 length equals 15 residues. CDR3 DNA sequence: TGTGCCAGCAAAAATACAGGGGGCGTTAACTATGGCTACACCTTC. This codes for CASKNTGGVNYGYTF.

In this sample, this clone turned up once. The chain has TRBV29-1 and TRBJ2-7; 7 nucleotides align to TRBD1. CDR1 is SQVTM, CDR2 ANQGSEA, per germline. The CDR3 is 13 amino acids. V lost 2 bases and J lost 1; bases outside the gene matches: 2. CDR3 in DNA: TGCAGCGTTGAATGGACAGGATCCTACGAGCAGTACTTC. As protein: CSVEWTGSYEQYF.

CDR3 sequence: CASSGSGRAYEQFF. Here the CDR3 DNA reads TGTGCCAGCAGCGGTAGCGGGAGGGCCTATGAGCAGTTCTTC. V gene TRBV7-2 combines with J gene TRBJ2-1; 11 bases match TRBD2. The CDR3 length is 14 residues. From germline, CDR1 is SGHTA and CDR2 FQGNSA. Losses at the gene ends were 5 bases for V and 8 bases for J; bases not matched to a gene: 5.

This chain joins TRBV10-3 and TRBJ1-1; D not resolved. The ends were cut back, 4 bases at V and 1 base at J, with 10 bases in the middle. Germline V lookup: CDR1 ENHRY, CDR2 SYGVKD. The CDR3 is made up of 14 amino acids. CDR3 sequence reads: CAISGEVPNTEAFF. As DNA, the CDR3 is TGTGCCATCAGTGGGGAGGTCCCGAACACTGAAGCTTTCTTT.

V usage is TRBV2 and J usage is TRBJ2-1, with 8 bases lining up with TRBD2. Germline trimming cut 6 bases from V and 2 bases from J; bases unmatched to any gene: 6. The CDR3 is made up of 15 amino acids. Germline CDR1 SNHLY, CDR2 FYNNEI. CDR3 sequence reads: CASRPTSGAYNEQFF. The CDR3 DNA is TGTGCCAGCAGGCCAACTAGCGGTGCCTACAATGAGCAGTTCTTC.

The CDR3 loop reads CASGLASGSTDTQYF. CDR3 DNA sequence: TGTGCTAGTGGTTTGGCTAGCGGATCCACAGATACGCAGTATTTT. The chain joins TRBV12-5 to TRBJ2-3; 7 positions match TRBD2. This CDR3 has 15 amino acids. Germline values: CDR1 LGHNT, CDR2 FRNRAP. With V trimmed by 1 base and J by 2 bases, 3 bases remained unmatched.

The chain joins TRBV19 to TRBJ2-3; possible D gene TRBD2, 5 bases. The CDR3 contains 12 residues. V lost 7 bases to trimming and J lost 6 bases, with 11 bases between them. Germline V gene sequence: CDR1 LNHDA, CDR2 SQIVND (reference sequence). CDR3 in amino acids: CASTGPGDTQYF. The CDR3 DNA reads TGTGCCAGTACGGGTCCGGGGGATACGCAGTATTTT.

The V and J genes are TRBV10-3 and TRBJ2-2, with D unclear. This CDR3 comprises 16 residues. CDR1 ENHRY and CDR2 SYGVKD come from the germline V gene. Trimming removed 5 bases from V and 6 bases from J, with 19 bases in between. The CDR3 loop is CAISPSGVLQAGELFF. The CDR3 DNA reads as TGTGCCATCAGTCCCTCCGGCGTTCTCCAGGCCGGGGAGCTGTTTTTT.

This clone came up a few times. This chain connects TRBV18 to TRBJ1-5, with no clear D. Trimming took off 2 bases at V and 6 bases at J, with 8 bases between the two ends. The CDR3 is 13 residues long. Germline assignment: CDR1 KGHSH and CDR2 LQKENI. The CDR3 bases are TGTGCCAGCTCACCAGCGGCGGGTCAGCCCCAGCATTTT. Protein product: CASSPAAGQPQHF.

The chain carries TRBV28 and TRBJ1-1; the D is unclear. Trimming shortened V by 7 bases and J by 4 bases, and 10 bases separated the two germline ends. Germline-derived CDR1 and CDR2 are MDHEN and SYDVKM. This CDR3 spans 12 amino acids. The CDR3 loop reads CASMRAFTEAFF. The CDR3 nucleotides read TGTGCCAGCATGCGGGCTTTCACTGAAGCTTTCTTT.

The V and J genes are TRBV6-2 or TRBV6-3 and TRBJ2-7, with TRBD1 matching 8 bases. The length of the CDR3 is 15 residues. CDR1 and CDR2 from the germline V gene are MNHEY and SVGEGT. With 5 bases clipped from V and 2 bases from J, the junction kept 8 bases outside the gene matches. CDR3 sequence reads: CASSPDREDTYEQYF. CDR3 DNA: TGTGCCAGCAGTCCGGACAGGGAAGATACCTACGAGCAGTACTTC.

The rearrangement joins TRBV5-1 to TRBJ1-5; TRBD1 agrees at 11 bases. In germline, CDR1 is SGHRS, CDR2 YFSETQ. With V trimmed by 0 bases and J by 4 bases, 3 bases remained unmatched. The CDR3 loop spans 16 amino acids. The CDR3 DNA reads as TGCGCCAGCAGCTTGGAAGGACAGGGGGCTAATCAGCCCCAGCATTTT. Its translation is CASSLEGQGANQPQHF.

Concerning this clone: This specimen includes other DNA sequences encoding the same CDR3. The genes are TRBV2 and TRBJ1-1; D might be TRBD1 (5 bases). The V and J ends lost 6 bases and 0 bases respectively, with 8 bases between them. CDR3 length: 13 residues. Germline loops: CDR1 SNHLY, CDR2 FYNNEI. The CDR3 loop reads CASSPTVNTEAFF. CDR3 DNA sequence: TGTGCCAGCAGCCCGACAGTGAACACTGAAGCTTTCTTT.

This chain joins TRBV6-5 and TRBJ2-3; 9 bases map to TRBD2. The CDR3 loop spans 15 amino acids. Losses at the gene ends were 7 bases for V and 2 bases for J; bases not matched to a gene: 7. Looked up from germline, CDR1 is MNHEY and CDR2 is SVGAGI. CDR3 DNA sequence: TGTGCCAGCACGCCGGCGGGGGGGAACACAGATACGCAGTATTTT. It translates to CASTPAGGNTDTQYF.

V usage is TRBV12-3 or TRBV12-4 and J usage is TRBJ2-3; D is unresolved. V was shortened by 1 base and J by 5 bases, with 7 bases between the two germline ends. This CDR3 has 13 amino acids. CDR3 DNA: TGTGCCAGCAGTTTAGGTTCGGTAGATACGCAGTATTTT. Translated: CASSLGSVDTQYF.

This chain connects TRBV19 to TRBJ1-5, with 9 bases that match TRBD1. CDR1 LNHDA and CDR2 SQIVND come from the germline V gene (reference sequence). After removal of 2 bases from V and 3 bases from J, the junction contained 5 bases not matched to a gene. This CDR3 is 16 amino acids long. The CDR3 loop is CASSITGTGTNQPQHF. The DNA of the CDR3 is TGTGCCAGTAGTATAACCGGGACAGGGACCAATCAGCCCCAGCATTTT.

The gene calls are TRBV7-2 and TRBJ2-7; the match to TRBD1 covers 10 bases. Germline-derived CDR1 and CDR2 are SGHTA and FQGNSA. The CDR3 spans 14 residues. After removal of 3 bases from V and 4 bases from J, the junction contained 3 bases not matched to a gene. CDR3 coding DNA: TGTGCCAGCAGCTTTACGGGACAGGGGTACGAGCAGTACTTC. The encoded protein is CASSFTGQGYEQYF. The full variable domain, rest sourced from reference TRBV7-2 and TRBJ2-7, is GAGVSQSPSNKVTEKGKDVELRCDPISGHTALYWYRQSLGQGLEFLIYFQGNSAPDKSGLPSDRFSAERTGGSVSTLTIQRTQQEDSAVYLCASSFTGQGYEQYFGPGTRLTVT.

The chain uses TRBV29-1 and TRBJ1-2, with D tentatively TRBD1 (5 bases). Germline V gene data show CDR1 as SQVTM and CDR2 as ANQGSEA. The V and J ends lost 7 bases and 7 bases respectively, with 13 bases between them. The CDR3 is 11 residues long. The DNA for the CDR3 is TGCAGCGCGACCGTGGGGGGTGGCTACACCTTC. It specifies CSATVGGGYTF.

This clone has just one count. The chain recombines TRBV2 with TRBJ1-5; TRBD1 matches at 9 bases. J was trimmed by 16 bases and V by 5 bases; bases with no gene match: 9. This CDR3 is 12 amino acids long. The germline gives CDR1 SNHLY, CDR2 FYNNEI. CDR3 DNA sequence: TGTGCCAGCAGTCTACAGGGGGCGTGGGCCCATTTT. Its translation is CASSLQGAWAHF.

The CDR3 reads CSVSPVAGGPQYF. Written as DNA, the CDR3 is TGCAGCGTGTCCCCCGTAGCGGGGGGGCCGCAGTATTTT. The rearrangement links TRBV29-1 to TRBJ2-3, with 11 bases lining up with TRBD2. CDR1 and CDR2 (germline): SQVTM, ANQGSEA. This CDR3 spans 13 amino acids. Germline trimming cut 6 bases from V and 10 bases from J; bases unmatched to any gene: 9.

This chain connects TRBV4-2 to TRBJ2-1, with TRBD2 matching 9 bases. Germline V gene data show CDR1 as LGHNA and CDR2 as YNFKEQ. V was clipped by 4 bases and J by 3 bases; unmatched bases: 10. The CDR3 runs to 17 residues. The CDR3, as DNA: TGTGCCAGCAGCCCCATTTGGGATAGCGGGAGCTACAATGAGCAGTTCTTC. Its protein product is CASSPIWDSGSYNEQFF.

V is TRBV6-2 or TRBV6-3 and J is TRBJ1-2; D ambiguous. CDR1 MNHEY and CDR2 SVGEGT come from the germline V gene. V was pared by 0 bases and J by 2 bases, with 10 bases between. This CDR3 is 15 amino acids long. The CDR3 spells CASSYSEAGNYGYTF. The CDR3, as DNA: TGTGCCAGCAGTTACTCGGAGGCGGGGAACTATGGCTACACCTTC.

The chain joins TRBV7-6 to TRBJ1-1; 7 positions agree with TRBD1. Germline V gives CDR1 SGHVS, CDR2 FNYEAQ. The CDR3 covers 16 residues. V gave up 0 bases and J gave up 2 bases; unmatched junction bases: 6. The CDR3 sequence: CASSLAQTGRNTEAFF. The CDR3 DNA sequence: TGTGCCAGCAGCTTAGCCCAGACAGGGAGAAACACTGAAGCTTTCTTT.